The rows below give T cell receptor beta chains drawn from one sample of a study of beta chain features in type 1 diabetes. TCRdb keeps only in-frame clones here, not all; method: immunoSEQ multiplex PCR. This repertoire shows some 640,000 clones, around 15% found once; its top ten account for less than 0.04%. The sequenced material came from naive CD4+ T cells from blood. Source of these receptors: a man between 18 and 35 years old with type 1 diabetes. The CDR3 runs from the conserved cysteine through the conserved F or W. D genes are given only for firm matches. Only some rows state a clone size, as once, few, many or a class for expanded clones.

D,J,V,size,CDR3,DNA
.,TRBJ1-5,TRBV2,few,CASTEGRGQPQHF,TGTGCCAGCACCGAAGGGAGAGGTCAGCCCCAGCATTTT
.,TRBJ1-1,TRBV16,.,CASSQSGVNTEAFF,TGTGCCAGCAGCCAATCCGGAGTTAACACTGAAGCTTTCTTT
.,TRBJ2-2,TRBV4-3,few,CASSQEGPGRANTGELFF,TGCGCCAGCAGCCAAGAAGGGCCAGGGCGGGCAAACACCGGGGAGCTGTTTTTT
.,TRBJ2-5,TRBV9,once,CASSAREGLETQYF,TGTGCCAGCAGCGCTCGAGAGGGATTAGAGACCCAGTACTTC
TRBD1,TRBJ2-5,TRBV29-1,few,CSVRDRGETQYF,TGCAGCGTCCGGGACAGGGGGGAGACCCAGTACTTC
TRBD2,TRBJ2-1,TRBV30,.,CAWTQGLAANNEQFF,TGTGCCTGGACCCAGGGTCTAGCGGCGAACAATGAGCAGTTCTTC
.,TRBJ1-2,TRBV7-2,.,CASTWTDINYGYTF,TGTGCCAGCACCTGGACAGATATAAACTATGGCTACACCTTC
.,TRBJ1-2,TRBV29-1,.,CSVERTSLGGYTF,TGCAGCGTTGAAAGGACCTCTTTGGGGGGCTACACCTTC
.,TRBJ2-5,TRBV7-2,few,CASSLPRETQYF,TGTGCCAGCAGCCTCCCAAGAGAGACCCAGTACTTC
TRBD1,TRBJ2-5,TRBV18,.,CASSQLDRGSGETQYF,TGTGCCAGCTCACAACTGGACAGGGGGTCTGGAGAGACCCAGTACTTC
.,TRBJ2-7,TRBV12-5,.,CASGRSGTRTSYEQYF,TGTGCTAGTGGACGCTCCGGTACTCGTACCTCCTACGAGCAGTACTTC
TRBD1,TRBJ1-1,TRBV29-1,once,CSVGDRFNMNTEAFF,TGCAGCGTCGGGGACAGATTCAACATGAACACTGAAGCTTTCTTT
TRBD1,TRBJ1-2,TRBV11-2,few,CASSSGGAGYGYTF,TGTGCCAGCAGCTCAGGGGGCGCAGGTTATGGCTACACCTTC
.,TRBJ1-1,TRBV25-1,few,CASSEAGALTEAFF,TGTGCCAGCAGTGAGGCGGGGGCCCTCACTGAAGCTTTCTTT
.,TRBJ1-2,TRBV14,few,CASSVVGVNYGYTF,TGTGCCAGCAGCGTAGTAGGAGTCAACTATGGCTACACCTTC
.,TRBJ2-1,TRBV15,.,CATSSGNEQFF,TGTGCCACCAGCAGCGGGAATGAGCAGTTCTTC
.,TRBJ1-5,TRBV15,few,CATSRDWTEPQHF,TGTGCCACCAGCAGAGACTGGACAGAGCCCCAGCATTTT
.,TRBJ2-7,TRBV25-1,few,CASSDQDGAYEQYF,TGTGCCAGCAGTGATCAGGACGGTGCCTACGAGCAGTACTTC
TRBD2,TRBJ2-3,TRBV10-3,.,CAISGASGNTDTQYF,TGTGCCATCAGTGGGGCTAGCGGGAACACAGATACGCAGTATTTT
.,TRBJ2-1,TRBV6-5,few,CASTSGRSSYNEQFF,TGTGCCAGCACTTCGGGACGGAGCTCCTACAATGAGCAGTTCTTC
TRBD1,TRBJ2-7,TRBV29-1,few,CSAKQGSTYEQYF,TGCAGCGCAAAACAGGGGTCTACCTACGAGCAGTACTTC
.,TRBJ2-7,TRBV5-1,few,CASSEGGGPYF,TGCGCCAGCAGCGAAGGCGGGGGCCCGTACTTC
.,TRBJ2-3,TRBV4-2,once,CASSQDLSASRNTQYF,TGTGCCAGCAGCCAAGATCTCTCGGCCTCTCGGAATACGCAGTATTTT
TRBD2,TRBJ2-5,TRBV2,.,CASSESRLAGLMNF,TGTGCCAGCAGTGAATCGCGACTAGCGGGGTTAATGAACTTC
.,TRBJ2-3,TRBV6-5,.,CASSYGLVTDTQYF,TGTGCCAGCAGTTACGGGCTCGTCACAGATACGCAGTATTTT
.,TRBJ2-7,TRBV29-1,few,CSVVSRSSYEQYF,TGCAGCGTTGTTTCCAGAAGCTCCTACGAGCAGTACTTC
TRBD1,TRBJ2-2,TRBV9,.,CASSVIAQGVVTGELFF,TGTGCCAGCAGCGTAATAGCACAGGGGGTTGTCACCGGGGAGCTGTTTTTT
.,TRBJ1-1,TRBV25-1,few,CASSEARWNTEAFF,TGTGCCAGCAGTGAAGCCAGGTGGAACACTGAAGCTTTCTTT
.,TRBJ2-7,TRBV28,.,CASSLPGQNEQYF,TGTGCCAGCAGTTTACCCGGACAGAACGAGCAGTACTTC
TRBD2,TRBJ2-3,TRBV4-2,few,CASSPPGLAGGRDTQYF,TGTGCCAGCAGCCCTCCGGGACTAGCGGGGGGAAGAGATACGCAGTATTTT
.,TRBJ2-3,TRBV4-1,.,CASSQGTEDTQYF,TGCGCCAGCAGCCAAGGGACTGAAGATACGCAGTATTTT
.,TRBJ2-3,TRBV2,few,CASSEALGRITDTQYF,TGTGCCAGCAGTGAAGCGCTTGGGAGGATCACAGATACGCAGTATTTT
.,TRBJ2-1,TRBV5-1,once,CASRGKQQFF,TGCGCCAGCAGGGGCAAACAGCAGTTCTTC
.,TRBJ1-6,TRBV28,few,CASSLVQINSPLHF,TGTGCCAGCAGTTTAGTACAGATAAATTCACCCCTCCACTTT
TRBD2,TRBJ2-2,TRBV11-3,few,CASSTTSSGKDNTGELFF,TGTGCCAGCAGTACGACTTCTAGCGGGAAAGATAATACCGGGGAGCTGTTTTTT
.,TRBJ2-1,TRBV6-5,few,CASTARDSNEQFF,TGTGCCAGCACCGCTAGGGATTCCAATGAGCAGTTCTTC
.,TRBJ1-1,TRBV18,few,CASSQTEAFF,TGTGCCAGCTCACAGACTGAAGCTTTCTTT
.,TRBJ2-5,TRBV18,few,CASSPGQPGETQYF,TGTGCCAGCTCACCTGGACAGCCCGGGGAGACCCAGTACTTC
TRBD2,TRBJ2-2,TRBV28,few,CASRDPQAGANTGELFF,TGTGCCAGCAGGGACCCTCAAGCGGGGGCAAACACCGGGGAGCTGTTTTTT
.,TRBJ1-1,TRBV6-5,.,CASSGNTEAFF,TGTGCCAGCAGCGGGAACACTGAAGCTTTCTTT
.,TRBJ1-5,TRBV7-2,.,CASSGRHGNQPQHF,TGTGCCAGCAGCGGGAGACACGGCAATCAGCCCCAGCATTTT
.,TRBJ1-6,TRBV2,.,CASTFNSPLHF,TGTGCCAGCACCTTTAATTCACCCCTCCACTTT
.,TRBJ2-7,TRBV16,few,CASSPIRGARGIYEQYF,TGTGCCAGCAGCCCTATACGGGGGGCGCGGGGTATCTACGAGCAGTACTTC
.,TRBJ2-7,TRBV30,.,CAWSWVVGEQYF,TGTGCCTGGAGTTGGGTGGTTGGAGAGCAGTACTTC
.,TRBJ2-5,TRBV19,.,CASRVSRGKETQYF,TGTGCCAGTCGGGTCAGTAGGGGCAAAGAGACCCAGTACTTC